This T cell receptor (beta chain) comes out of a study of Ad26.COV2.S vaccination and SARS-CoV-2 variants. Study-wide background: The vaccine Ad26.COV2.S was put into the muscle once, or twice with 56 days between.

Trimming took off 5 bases at V and 8 bases at J, with 9 bases between the two ends. The CDR3 has 11 residues. Germline V CDR1 and CDR2: MNHEY, SVGEGT. Generated by immunoSEQ multiplex PCR, the TCRdb table keeps only in-frame clones and is missing some. The table shows roughly 680,000 clones, with roughly nine tenths occurring only once. Noted treatment: roughly 20 received Ad26.COV2.S at low or high dose, single or two shots; about 5 received placebo; per-sample allocation not given. Sampling was performed 63 days after the first vaccine or placebo injection. Based in Boston, the donor was an adult of 18-55 years. As its vector, the vaccine had Ad26, which expressed Wuhan-strain SARS-CoV-2 spike.

V is TRBV6-2 or TRBV6-3 and J is TRBJ1-1; D remains unclear. Sequencing used peripheral blood, obtained in a trial of Ad26.COV2.S vaccine versus placebo. This receptor was obtained from a person between 18 and 65 years old who received the Ad26.COV2.S COVID-19 vaccine or a placebo. The CDR3 sequence is CASSRQGEAFF. Here the CDR3 DNA reads TGTGCCAGCAGTCGCCAAGGAGAAGCTTTCTTT.